This paragraph reports one TCR beta chain. Original analysis: Amplified reference gene primers provided the basis for estimating nucleated cell counts. Measured with immunoSEQ multiplex PCR; TCRdb has only the in-frame clones, and not every one. V and J calls and clone size are those listed in that table; D and trimming were worked out from the DNA. This sample has some 390,000 clones, with approximately 86% found just once. The CDR3 totals 15 residues. Per germline, CDR1 LNHDA and CDR2 SQIVND (reference sequence). Trimming left V 3 bases short and J 5 bases short, with 16 bases between. This entry is derived from a study of blood T cell repertoires in COVID-19. Study information: The samples span acute and convalescent COVID-19 from the United States, Italy and Spain. PBMCs, B-cell-depleted T cells, or T cells were the source of the cDNA or gDNA that made up the material.

Sequencing used peripheral blood. The receptor was isolated from a human donor in a cohort sampled during active COVID-19. This sequence joins TRBV19 and TRBJ2-5; TRBD1 might be the D (6 bases). The CDR3 reads CASSMRAQGRETQYF. DNA of the CDR3: TGTGCCAGTAGTATGAGGGCACAGGGTAGGGAGACCCAGTACTTC.